Listed below are T cell receptor beta chains from one sample, sequenced in a study of blood T cell repertoires in COVID-19. Clones were sequenced by immunoSEQ multiplex PCR, and TCRdb holds only the in-frame ones, with some missing. The sample lists 200,000 to 300,000 clones, around four fifths occurring once. The sample comprised peripheral blood. The source of these receptors is a woman aged 55-70 years with active or convalescent COVID-19. The CDR3 runs from the conserved cysteine through the conserved F or W. The D gene is left open where the match is weak. Clone size is not always given. Where it is, it says once, few, many or a class for expanded clones.

clone_size j_call v_call d_call cdr3_aa cdr3_nt
. TRBJ2-3 TRBV7-2 TRBD2 CASSLAIAGWADTQYF TGTGCCAGCAGCTTAGCAATAGCGGGATGGGCAGATACGCAGTATTTT
many TRBJ2-3 TRBV19 TRBD2 CASSIAPFSGASTDTQYF TGTGCCAGTAGTATAGCCCCCTTTAGCGGGGCTAGCACAGATACGCAGTATTTT
once TRBJ1-6 TRBV6-1 . CASSDHRSNSPLHF TGTGCCAGCAGTGATCATCGGTCCAATTCACCCCTCCACTTT
. TRBJ2-3 TRBV6-2/TRBV6-3 TRBD2 CASSLTGTSGGYSTDTQYF TGTGCCAGCAGCTTAACCGGGACTAGCGGGGGGTACAGCACAGATACGCAGTATTTT
. TRBJ2-3 TRBV19 TRBD2 CASSKIAGGRSDTQYF TGTGCCAGTAGTAAAATAGCGGGGGGGCGTTCGGATACGCAGTATTTT
. TRBJ1-5 TRBV19 . CASSIWWQGNQPQHF TGTGCCAGTAGTATTTGGTGGCAGGGTAATCAGCCCCAGCATTTT
. TRBJ1-2 TRBV27 . CASSLGQSYGYTF TGTGCCAGCAGCTTAGGACAGAGCTATGGCTACACCTTC
. TRBJ1-1 TRBV16 . CASSQSVQGGTEAFF TGTGCCAGCAGCCAATCGGTGCAGGGTGGCACTGAAGCTTTCTTT
. TRBJ1-1 TRBV6-5 . CASSTTQGWGTEAFF TGTGCCAGCAGCACTACTCAGGGGTGGGGTACTGAAGCTTTCTTT
once TRBJ2-3 TRBV7-8 . CASSPRPGNTDTQYF TGTGCCAGCAGCCCCCGGCCAGGGAACACAGATACGCAGTATTTT
. TRBJ2-7 TRBV7-9 . CASSSKDRREQYF TGTGCCAGCAGCTCAAAAGACAGGAGAGAGCAGTACTTC
. TRBJ2-4 TRBV18 . CASSPGEGLQYF TGTGCCAGCTCGCCAGGAGAGGGCTTACAGTACTTC
. TRBJ2-1 TRBV10-3 TRBD1 CAIRPGTGSSYNEQFF TGTGCCATCAGACCCGGGACAGGGAGCTCCTACAATGAGCAGTTCTTC
. TRBJ2-3 TRBV7-2 TRBD2 CASSYPAGGPSTQYF TGTGCCAGCAGCTACCCAGCGGGAGGGCCAAGTACGCAGTATTTT
. TRBJ2-4 TRBV6-1 TRBD2 CASSGGFLGLARENIQYF TGTGCCAGCAGTGGCGGGTTCCTGGGACTAGCGAGGGAAAACATTCAGTACTTC
. TRBJ2-3 TRBV5-5 . CASSSQGNTDTQYF TGTGCCAGCAGCTCACAGGGTAACACAGATACGCAGTATTTT
. TRBJ2-5 TRBV7-5 . CARSLVSSGARLETQYF TGTGCCAGAAGCTTAGTTTCTAGCGGGGCCCGGTTGGAGACCCAGTACTTC
. TRBJ1-1 TRBV5-4 TRBD1 CASRPIGTGNTEAFF TGTGCCAGCAGGCCCATCGGGACAGGGAACACTGAAGCTTTCTTT
. TRBJ2-2 TRBV1 . CTSSQDLAGTGELFF TGCACCAGCAGCCAAGATCTGGCGGGAACGGGGGAGCTGTTTTTT
. TRBJ2-1 TRBV27 . CASSSTQTAYNEQFF TGTGCCAGCAGTTCCACCCAGACAGCCTACAATGAGCAGTTCTTC
. TRBJ2-3 TRBV4-1 TRBD2 CASRRLAGGWTDTQYF TGCGCCAGCAGAAGACTAGCGGGGGGGTGGACAGATACGCAGTATTTT
. TRBJ2-3 TRBV30 TRBD2 CAWIPRGGAGDTQYF TGTGCCTGGATTCCGCGGGGGGGGGCGGGAGATACGCAGTATTTT
. TRBJ1-1 TRBV19 . CASRLSTGYPEAFF TGTGCCAGTAGACTATCAACAGGGTATCCAGAAGCTTTCTTT
. TRBJ1-5 TRBV7-9 . CASSPTGIQPQHF TGTGCCAGCAGCCCTACAGGGATTCAGCCCCAGCATTTT
. TRBJ2-1 TRBV6-5 . CASSYSRGGDNNEQFF TGTGCCAGCAGTTACTCGAGAGGGGGTGATAACAATGAGCAGTTCTTC
. TRBJ1-1 TRBV4-1 . CASSQGGEWTEAFF TGCGCCAGCAGCCAAGGGGGCGAGTGGACTGAAGCTTTCTTT
. TRBJ1-1 TRBV6-6 TRBD1 CASSLRTGFSEAFF TGTGCCAGCAGTCTCAGGACAGGGTTCAGTGAAGCTTTCTTT
. TRBJ2-3 TRBV7-2 TRBD2 CASSLDPSGRTQYF TGTGCCAGCAGCTTAGATCCTAGCGGGAGGACGCAGTATTTT
. TRBJ2-5 TRBV3-1/TRBV3-2 . CASSQLAEETQYF TGTGCCAGCAGCCAGCTAGCAGAAGAGACCCAGTACTTC
. TRBJ1-1 TRBV3-1/TRBV3-2 . CASSHRVWGTEAFF TGTGCCAGCAGCCACAGGGTGTGGGGCACTGAAGCTTTCTTT
. TRBJ2-7 TRBV6-1 TRBD2 CASSEGLAGGIYEQYF TGTGCCAGCAGTGAGGGACTAGCGGGAGGAATTTACGAGCAGTACTTC
. TRBJ2-7 TRBV28 TRBD1 CASSSDRALSYEQYF TGTGCCAGCAGTTCGGACAGGGCGCTCTCCTACGAGCAGTACTTC
few TRBJ1-6 TRBV5-4 . CASSFGLNSPLHF TGTGCCAGCAGCTTCGGACTCAATTCACCCCTCCACTTT
. TRBJ2-7 TRBV29-1 TRBD1 CSVIRDRGHEQYF TGCAGCGTTATCCGGGACAGGGGTCACGAGCAGTACTTC
. TRBJ2-3 TRBV7-2 TRBD2 CASSPRLAGGPDTQYF TGTGCCAGCAGCCCCCGACTAGCGGGGGGCCCAGATACGCAGTATTTT
. TRBJ1-4 TRBV2 . CASSGRGGYDEKLFF TGTGCCAGCAGTGGGAGGGGTGGGTACGATGAAAAACTGTTTTTT
. TRBJ1-3 TRBV19 TRBD1 CASRDPGGQGRNTIYF TGTGCCAGTAGGGATCCTGGGGGACAGGGTCGAAACACCATATATTTT
. TRBJ2-2 TRBV7-2 TRBD2 CASSRTSGRVDTGELFF TGTGCCAGCAGCAGGACTAGCGGGAGGGTGGACACCGGGGAGCTGTTTTTT
. TRBJ1-4 TRBV2 TRBD1 CASSLTGGGEKLFF TGTGCCAGCAGCCTGACAGGGGGCGGTGAAAAACTGTTTTTT
. TRBJ2-7 TRBV29-1 TRBD1 CSVEKDRGIEQYF TGCAGCGTTGAGAAGGACAGGGGGATCGAGCAGTACTTC